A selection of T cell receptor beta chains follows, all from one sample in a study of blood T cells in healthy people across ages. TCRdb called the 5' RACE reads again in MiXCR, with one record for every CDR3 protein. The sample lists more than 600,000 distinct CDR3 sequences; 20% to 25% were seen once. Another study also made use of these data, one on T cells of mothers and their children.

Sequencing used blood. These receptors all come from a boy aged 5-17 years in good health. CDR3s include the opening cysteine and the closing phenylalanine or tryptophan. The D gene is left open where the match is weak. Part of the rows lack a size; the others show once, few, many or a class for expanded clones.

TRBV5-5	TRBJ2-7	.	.	CASSTGRLFYEQYF	TGTGCCAGCAGCACCGGACGGCTCTTCTACGAGCAGTACTTC
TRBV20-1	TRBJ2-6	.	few	CSAREVTSGANVLTF	TGCAGTGCTAGGGAGGTTACCTCTGGGGCCAACGTCCTGACTTTC
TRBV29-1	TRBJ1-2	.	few	CSVVWGPYGYTF	TGCAGCGTTGTGTGGGGACCCTATGGCTACACCTTC
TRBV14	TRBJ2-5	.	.	CASSQKSHQGETQYF	TGTGCCAGCAGCCAAAAAAGTCACCAGGGGGAGACCCAGTACTTC
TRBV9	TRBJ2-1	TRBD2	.	CASSVGGGSNNEQFF	TGTGCCAGCAGCGTAGGCGGGGGGTCAAACAATGAGCAGTTCTTC
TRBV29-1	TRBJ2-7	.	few	CSVGPRLGYEQYF	TGCAGCGTTGGGCCCAGGCTGGGGTACGAGCAGTACTTC
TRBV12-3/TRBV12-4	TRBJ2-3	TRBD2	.	CASRPTSGRSTDTQYF	TGTGCCAGCAGGCCTACTAGCGGGAGGTCCACAGATACGCAGTATTTT
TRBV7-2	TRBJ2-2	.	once	CASSLDRVVYGELFF	TGTGCCAGCAGCTTAGACAGGGTTGTGTACGGGGAGCTGTTTTTT
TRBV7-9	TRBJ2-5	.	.	CASSPPGTQETQYF	TGTGCCAGCAGCCCCCCCGGGACGCAAGAGACCCAGTACTTC
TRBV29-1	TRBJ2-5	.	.	CSVVGGSQETQYF	TGCAGCGTTGTGGGAGGTAGCCAAGAGACCCAGTACTTC